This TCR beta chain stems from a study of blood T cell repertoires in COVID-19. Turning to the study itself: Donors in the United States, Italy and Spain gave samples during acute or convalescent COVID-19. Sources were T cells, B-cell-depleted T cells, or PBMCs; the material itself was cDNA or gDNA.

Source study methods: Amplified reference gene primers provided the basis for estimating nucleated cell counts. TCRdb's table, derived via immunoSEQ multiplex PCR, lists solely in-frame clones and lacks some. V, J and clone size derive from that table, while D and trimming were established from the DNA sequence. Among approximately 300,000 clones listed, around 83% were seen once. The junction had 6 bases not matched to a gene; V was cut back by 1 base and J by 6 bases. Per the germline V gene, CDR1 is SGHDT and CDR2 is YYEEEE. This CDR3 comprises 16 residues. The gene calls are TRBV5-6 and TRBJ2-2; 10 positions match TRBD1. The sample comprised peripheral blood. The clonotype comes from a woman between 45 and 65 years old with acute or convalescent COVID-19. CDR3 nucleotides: TGTGCCAGCAGCTTGTTGACAGGGGGCGCCCCCGGGGAGCTGTTTTTT. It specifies CASSLLTGGAPGELFF.